Listed below are T cell receptor beta chains from one sample, sequenced in a study of blood T cell repertoires in COVID-19. Libraries were prepared by immunoSEQ multiplex PCR; TCRdb keeps only in-frame clonotypes and omits some of them. The repertoire consists of about 60,000 clones, with 65% to 80% occurring once and the leading ten covering 15% to 25%. The sample consisted of peripheral blood. These receptors were obtained from a man aged 30 to 39 with COVID-19, enrolled during active disease. Both conserved end residues are part of each CDR3. A D gene is named only where the DNA matches it firmly. Size is omitted from some rows. Given values are once, few, many or a class for expanded clones.

clone_size,v_call,d_call,j_call,cdr3_nt,cdr3_aa
once,TRBV30,.,TRBJ2-7,TGTGCCTGGAGTGCCAGGAACGAGCAGTACTTC,CAWSARNEQYF
.,TRBV6-5,TRBD1,TRBJ1-1,TGTGCCAGCACACGAACAGGGGGCACTGAAGCTTTCTTT,CASTRTGGTEAFF
.,TRBV24-1,TRBD2,TRBJ2-1,TGTGCCACCAGTGGGAGAGCGGGAGCGGCTGAGCAGTTCTTC,CATSGRAGAAEQFF
.,TRBV4-3,TRBD2,TRBJ2-1,TGCGCCAGCAGCCAAGGGACGGCGGGGGTTGGCGGCAATGAGCAGTTCTTC,CASSQGTAGVGGNEQFF
.,TRBV5-1,.,TRBJ1-3,TGCGCCAGCAGCTTGGGGGGCGTCGGAAACACCATATATTTT,CASSLGGVGNTIYF
.,TRBV2,.,TRBJ2-1,TGTGCCAGCAGTGAACTAGCCTCCTACAATGAGCAGTTCTTC,CASSELASYNEQFF
.,TRBV5-1,TRBD2,TRBJ2-3,TGCGCCAGCAGCTTAAGGCTAGCGGGCTTCTTCACAGATACGCAGTATTTT,CASSLRLAGFFTDTQYF
.,TRBV19,TRBD1,TRBJ2-7,TGTGCCAGTAGTATAGGGGACAGTCTCGACGAGCAGTACTTC,CASSIGDSLDEQYF
few,TRBV2,.,TRBJ2-7,TGTGCCAGCAGTAGACTTTTGAGTAGCGAGTCCTACGAGCAGTACTTC,CASSRLLSSESYEQYF
once,TRBV2,TRBD2,TRBJ2-5,TGTGCCAGCAATAGAAGGTCTAGCGGGAGTGGGGAGACCCAGTACTTC,CASNRRSSGSGETQYF
.,TRBV6-5,.,TRBJ2-3,TGTGCCAGCAGCCTAGCGGGCCAGGGGGGGGATACGCAGTATTTT,CASSLAGQGGDTQYF
once,TRBV27,.,TRBJ2-3,TGTGCCAGCAGTCCGGCCCTGGGAGGTGAGGAAGATACGCAGTATTTT,CASSPALGGEEDTQYF
.,TRBV2,TRBD1,TRBJ2-6,TGTGCCAGCACGACAGGGGGCTCTGGGGCCAACGTCCTGACTTTC,CASTTGGSGANVLTF
.,TRBV5-6,.,TRBJ1-2,TGTGCCAGCAGCCTAGATGAGAGGGTGTCCTATGGCTACACCTTC,CASSLDERVSYGYTF
.,TRBV5-5,.,TRBJ2-7,TGTGCCAGCAGCCGGAGAGACAGCTACGAGCAGTACTTC,CASSRRDSYEQYF
.,TRBV12-2,.,TRBJ2-2,TGTGCAAGTCGCTTAGCCCGGAGGAACGGGAGGGAATCCGGGGAGCTGTTTTTT,CASRLARRNGRESGELFF
few,TRBV29-1,TRBD1,TRBJ1-2,TGCAGCGTAATTACGGACAGGGAGAGACATGGCTACACCTTC,CSVITDRERHGYTF
.,TRBV5-1,TRBD1,TRBJ2-3,TGCGCCAGCAGCTCGACAGACCCGGGACAGAACACAGATACGCAGTATTTT,CASSSTDPGQNTDTQYF
.,TRBV6-5,TRBD1,TRBJ2-2,TGTGCCAGCGGACAGGGCGGGATTATGACCGGGGAGCTGTTTTTT,CASGQGGIMTGELFF
.,TRBV7-9,.,TRBJ2-7,TGTGCCAGCAGCTTAGTGAGGCAGGGTCCCTACGAGCAGTACTTC,CASSLVRQGPYEQYF
many,TRBV18,.,TRBJ1-2,TGTGCCAGCTCACCGAGCGAAGATGGCTACACCTTC,CASSPSEDGYTF
.,TRBV5-1,TRBD2,TRBJ2-2,TGCGCCAGCAGCGGGCTAGCGGGGTCCGGGGAGCTGTTTTTT,CASSGLAGSGELFF
.,TRBV7-2,TRBD1,TRBJ1-1,TGTGCCAGCAGCCAATCGGGACAGGGCAACACTGAAGCTTTCTTT,CASSQSGQGNTEAFF
.,TRBV11-3,TRBD1,TRBJ2-7,TGTGCCAGCAGCCCCCCGGGACAGGGTTCCTACGAGCAGTACTTC,CASSPPGQGSYEQYF
.,TRBV20-1,.,TRBJ2-5,TGCAGTGCTAGTCCCCGGGGGGCAGTGCACCAAGAGACCCAGTACTTC,CSASPRGAVHQETQYF
.,TRBV2,.,TRBJ1-4,TGTGCCAGCAGATATCAGCGGGCAGTTGAAAAACTGTTTTTT,CASRYQRAVEKLFF
few,TRBV10-3,.,TRBJ2-5,TGTGCCATCAGTGGCCCGGGAGCGCGAGAGACCCAGTACTTC,CAISGPGARETQYF
.,TRBV11-2,TRBD1,TRBJ2-2,TGTGCCAGCACCGGGACAGCGACGGGTTCCGGGGAGCTGTTTTTT,CASTGTATGSGELFF
.,TRBV12-5,TRBD2,TRBJ2-4,TGTGCTAGTGGCCTCGGGACTAGCGGGGTACAGTACTTC,CASGLGTSGVQYF
.,TRBV25-1,TRBD1,TRBJ2-3,TGTGCCAGCAGTGTAAACAGGGGGCAAGGAGATACGCAGTATTTT,CASSVNRGQGDTQYF
.,TRBV4-1,.,TRBJ2-7,TGCGCCAGCAGCCCCTTAGTCCCAGGCGTATTGTCTCCCGAGCAGTACTTC,CASSPLVPGVLSPEQYF
.,TRBV4-3,TRBD1,TRBJ2-7,TGCGCCAGCAGCCAAGGGACAGGGAGGTACGAGCAGTACTTC,CASSQGTGRYEQYF
.,TRBV7-3,.,TRBJ2-5,TGTGCCAGCAGCTTATTTCCTAGCCAAGAGACCCAGTACTTC,CASSLFPSQETQYF
.,TRBV5-1,.,TRBJ1-4,TGCGCCAGCAGCTTAGGATACGGCACAGACGGTGAAAAACTGTTTTTT,CASSLGYGTDGEKLFF
once,TRBV11-3,.,TRBJ2-7,TGTGCCAGCAGCTTTTCCCCAGGTCCCTACGAGCAGTACTTC,CASSFSPGPYEQYF
.,TRBV12-5,.,TRBJ1-1,TGTGCTAGTGTCCAGGGTAGGAACACTGAAGCTTTCTTT,CASVQGRNTEAFF
.,TRBV12-3/TRBV12-4,TRBD1,TRBJ1-2,TGTGCCAGCAGTTGGGGACAGTATGGCTACACCTTC,CASSWGQYGYTF
.,TRBV2,.,TRBJ1-5,TGTGCCAGCAGTGAAGGGGCATACTATCAGCCCCAGCATTTT,CASSEGAYYQPQHF
.,TRBV3-1/TRBV3-2,TRBD2,TRBJ2-1,TGTGCCAGCGGACCGGCTAGCGGGGTCTACAATGAGCAGTTCTTC,CASGPASGVYNEQFF
.,TRBV5-1,.,TRBJ2-7,TGCGCCAGCAGCTTGTCAGGTTACTACGAGCAGTACTTC,CASSLSGYYEQYF
.,TRBV6-2/TRBV6-3,TRBD2,TRBJ2-5,TGTGCCAGCAGTTACGGACTAGGGGAGACCCAGTACTTC,CASSYGLGETQYF
.,TRBV4-2,TRBD2,TRBJ2-1,TGTGCCAGCAGCCAAGGAGGGGCGGGAGCGTCCTACAATGAGCAGTTCTTC,CASSQGGAGASYNEQFF
.,TRBV30,.,TRBJ1-6,TGTGCCTGGAGACCCCAGGGAAGCTCCTATAATTCACCCCTCCACTTT,CAWRPQGSSYNSPLHF
few,TRBV7-6,.,TRBJ2-3,TGTGCCAGCAGCCCGAGGGCGCTAGCCGGCATCGGGAATACGCAGTATTTT,CASSPRALAGIGNTQYF
once,TRBV19,.,TRBJ1-3,TGTGCCAGTAGTATTGCCGGGGACTCTGGAAACACCATATATTTT,CASSIAGDSGNTIYF
.,TRBV15,TRBD2,TRBJ2-3,TGTGCCACCACCCTCGGACTAGCCGAAGATACGCAGTATTTT,CATTLGLAEDTQYF
once,TRBV6-1,TRBD1,TRBJ2-5,TGTGCCAGCAGTGAAGCTGAAGACAGGGGAAGTACCCAGTACTTC,CASSEAEDRGSTQYF
.,TRBV3-1/TRBV3-2,TRBD2,TRBJ2-7,TGTGCCAGCAGCCCTAGCGGGGGGCCGGGCGAGCAGTACTTC,CASSPSGGPGEQYF
.,TRBV19,TRBD2,TRBJ2-7,TGTGCCAGTAGTATAAACCTGCCCGCTAGCGGGACCTACGAGCAGTACTTC,CASSINLPASGTYEQYF
once,TRBV9,.,TRBJ2-3,TGTGCCAGCAGCGCTTCTTTGGATACGCAGTATTTT,CASSASLDTQYF
once,TRBV28,TRBD1,TRBJ1-5,TGTGCCAGCAGTTTACGGACAGGGTATCAGCCCCAGCATTTT,CASSLRTGYQPQHF
.,TRBV6-2/TRBV6-3,.,TRBJ1-1,TGTGCCAGCAATTATCAGTTGAACACTGAAGCTTTCTTT,CASNYQLNTEAFF
.,TRBV3-1/TRBV3-2,TRBD1,TRBJ2-5,TGTGCCAGCAGCCCAGACAGGGGGCTGGGTATAGAGACCCAGTACTTC,CASSPDRGLGIETQYF